One TCR beta chain is described in this entry. Its antigen is as yet unknown. This entry is derived from a study of a mutant IDH1 vaccine in newly diagnosed glioma. About the research overall: Vaccine administration was initiated 4-6 weeks following radiotherapy alone, or with temozolomide cycles.

Produced via immunoSEQ multiplex PCR; TCRdb's table is partial and in-frame only. In the table there are about 43,000 clones, 84% of which are singletons. As for time point: week 23, last vaccination. Every vaccine dose comprised 300 ug of mutant IDH1 20-mer peptide plus topical imiquimod. Donors' newly diagnosed IDH1-mutant WHO grade 3 or 4 astrocytomas lacked nuclear ATRX. Study-wide points: Apparently unrelated to pseudoprogression were changes in the top peripheral T cell clonotypes. Evidence of vaccine-induced immune responses was documented in 85% to 95% of patients.

The receptor's source is a woman between 18 and 29 years old with glioma. Some clones in this sample may be carry-over from other donors' samples. Sequenced material: PBMCs, taken from a glioma patient whose treatment included an IDH1 peptide vaccine.

The CDR3 nucleotides read TGTGCCACGGGTTGGGATGTGTCAAATCACGAGCAGTTCTTC. This sequence encodes CATGWDVSNHEQFF. The J gene is TRBJ2-1, the V gene TRBV27; no firm D call. This CDR3 has 14 residues. The germline V and J ends were trimmed by 10 bases and 10 bases, with 23 bases remaining between them. Germline loops: CDR1 MNHEY, CDR2 SMNVEV (reference sequence).